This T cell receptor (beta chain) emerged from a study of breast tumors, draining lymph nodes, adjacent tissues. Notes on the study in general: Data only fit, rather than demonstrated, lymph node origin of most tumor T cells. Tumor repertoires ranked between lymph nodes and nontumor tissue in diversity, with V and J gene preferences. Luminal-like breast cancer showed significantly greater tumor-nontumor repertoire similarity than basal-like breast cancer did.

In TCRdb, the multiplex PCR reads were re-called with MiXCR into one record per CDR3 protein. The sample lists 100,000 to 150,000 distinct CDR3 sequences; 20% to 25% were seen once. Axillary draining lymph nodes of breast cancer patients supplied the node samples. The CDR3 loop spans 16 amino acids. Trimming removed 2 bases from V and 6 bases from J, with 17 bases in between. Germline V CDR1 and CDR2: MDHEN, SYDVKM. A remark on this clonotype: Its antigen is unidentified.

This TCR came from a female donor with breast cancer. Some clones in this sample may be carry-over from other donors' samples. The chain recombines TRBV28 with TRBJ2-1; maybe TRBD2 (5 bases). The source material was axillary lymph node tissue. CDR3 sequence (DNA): TGTGCCAGCAGTTTAAGATCGGGGAATTTGGTCAATGAGCAGTTCTTC. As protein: CASSLRSGNLVNEQFF.